This T cell receptor (beta chain) was identified during a study of cytomegalovirus exposure and HLA in healthy donors (dated by TCRdb to about 2017). With respect to the entire study: According to a later analysis, the roughly 120 validation repertoires were produced on the same platform as the approximately 690 repertoires of the first cohort. The study aimed to test whether signatures of past pathogen exposure could be identified by cataloging public T cell receptors. In addition to the first cohort of around 670 subjects, a separate validation cohort of 120 different subjects was used. The study combined high-throughput TCR immunosequencing, statistical association of individual TCRs with disease status, and machine learning to predict cytomegalovirus infection status. The paper's findings and limits, for the study overall: The authors suggested that the approach could potentially be extended to other disease states and immunological phenotypes. The study listed 164 TCR beta chains as associated with cytomegalovirus. Of the cluster scores, roughly 93% were above 0 in a later analysis, which found that TCRs clustered in the first cohort also tended to co-occur in the approximately 120 validation repertoires. A few of the identified cytomegalovirus-associated TCR beta chains were confirmed in vitro to be specific for cytomegalovirus antigens. While some public TCRs were present in many individuals, most TCR sequences turned up only very rarely across donors. Cytomegalovirus status was reported to be diagnosed by the classifier with high specificity and sensitivity in both the original and validation cohorts. A later analysis lacked HLA typing for the validation cohort, so it scored co-occurrence in that cohort across all 120 or so repertoires.

Library preparation used the immunoSEQ multiplex PCR assay. In the source study's methods: A statistical classification framework was built for diagnosing cytomegalovirus status from the catalog of TCR beta chain sequences. TCRdb took this table from immuneACCESS and kept in-frame rearrangements with V and J called. Such tables lack part of the clones; where checked against another copy, unresolved V genes explain under half of the gap, and the rest is unexplained. V and J calls and clone size are copied from that table; D and trimming were computed from the DNA. Across this sample there are under 95,000 clones, with roughly 94% seen only once. Of the sample, about 3.6% falls within the top ten clones. The junction carries 10 bases between V and J, which are trimmed by 4 bases and 2 bases respectively. The germline V gene encodes CDR1 SGHRS and CDR2 YFSETQ. The CDR3 starts with the cysteine, ends with the phenylalanine, and has 13 residues. Only CDR3 DNA is held: 39 bases, read in frame from base 1.

The donors were included in the validation cohort of some 120 subjects, a group kept apart from the roughly 700-subject first cohort. As for this clone: The clone's antigen remains unknown. Base quality data are lacking; no much larger clone is found one base away.

This TCR came from a woman aged 18-29 years in good health and CMV-seropositive. Recombination connected TRBV5-1 to TRBJ2-7; D gene: possibly TRBD2, on 6 matching bases. Specimen: PBMCs. The CDR3 region reads CASSTGTPYEQYF. The DNA sequence is as follows: TGCGCCAGCAGCACCGGGACTCCCTACGAGCAGTACTTC.